The 32 T cell receptor beta chains in this list originate from one sample, sequenced in a study of blood T cell repertoires in COVID-19. Measured with immunoSEQ multiplex PCR; TCRdb has only the in-frame clones, and not every one. The data hold around 100,000 clones, with over 80% observed a single time. The sequencing input was peripheral blood. The receptors shown here come from a man between 65 and 85 years old with active or convalescent COVID-19.

The chain recombines TRBV27 with TRBJ1-2; 7 bases line up with TRBD1. The CDR3 is 13 amino acids. In germline, CDR1 is MNHEY, CDR2 SMNVEV (reference sequence). The trim removed 4 bases at V and 5 bases at J, leaving 4 bases unmatched. CDR3 residues: CASSSPQGYGYTF. CDR3 DNA sequence: TGTGCCAGCAGTTCACCACAGGGGTATGGCTACACCTTC.

The rearrangement joins TRBV6-5 to TRBJ1-2; D is unresolved. This CDR3 comprises 15 residues. V was trimmed by 7 bases and J by 3 bases, leaving 18 bases between them. Germline CDR1 MNHEY, CDR2 SVGAGI. The CDR3 loop is CASKSYWAGDYGYTF. In DNA, the CDR3 is TGTGCCAGCAAATCTTATTGGGCCGGGGACTATGGCTACACCTTC.

The chain carries TRBV15 and TRBJ2-1; the D gene is possibly TRBD1 (6 bases). Looked up from germline, CDR1 is LNHNV and CDR2 is YYDKDF (reference sequence). The CDR3 totals 12 residues. Trimming cost V 3 bases and J 9 bases, with 9 bases left between them. CDR3 loop: CATSSTGTEQFF. The CDR3 DNA reads TGTGCCACCAGCAGCACAGGGACTGAGCAGTTCTTC.

The chain joins TRBV5-1 to TRBJ2-5; D remains unclear. Trimming shortened V by 3 bases and J by 5 bases, and 8 bases separated the two germline ends. There are 12 residues in the CDR3. Germline V gene data show CDR1 as SGHRS and CDR2 as YFSETQ. CDR3 in amino acids: CASSSVLETQYF. The DNA of the CDR3 is TGCGCCAGCAGCTCCGTCCTGGAGACCCAGTACTTC.

V is TRBV7-6 and J is TRBJ2-1; TRBD1 might be the D (5 bases). The V and J ends lost 5 bases and 3 bases respectively, with 11 bases between them. The CDR3 consists of 14 residues. Germline CDR1 reads SGHVS; CDR2 reads FNYEAQ. The CDR3 here is CASSQKTGYNEQFF. The CDR3 DNA follows: TGTGCCAGCAGCCAAAAAACAGGCTACAATGAGCAGTTCTTC.

The chain recombines TRBV2 with TRBJ2-2; 13 nucleotides line up with TRBD2. V was clipped by 8 bases and J by 3 bases; unmatched bases: 0. This CDR3 comprises 14 residues. Germline V gene sequence: CDR1 SNHLY, CDR2 FYNNEI. This CDR3 is CASGLAGDTGELFF. The DNA of the CDR3 is TGTGCCAGCGGACTAGCGGGAGACACCGGGGAGCTGTTTTTT.

The genes are TRBV10-3 and TRBJ2-1; TRBD1 agrees at 10 bases. CDR1 is ENHRY and CDR2 is SYGVKD in the germline V gene. There are 13 residues in the CDR3. V shed 9 bases, J shed 1 base, and the junction held 0 bases outside the gene matches. Here the CDR3 reads CAMGQGSYNEQFF. CDR3 in DNA: TGTGCCATGGGACAGGGGTCCTACAATGAGCAGTTCTTC.

J is TRBJ2-1 and V is TRBV5-1, with 8 bases identical to TRBD2. The junction had 22 bases not matched to a gene; V was cut back by 2 bases and J by 12 bases. Germline V gene lookup returns CDR1 SGHRS and CDR2 YFSETQ. This CDR3 region has 18 residues. The CDR3 nucleotides read TGCGCCAGCAGCTTCCTCCCATTTAGTGTAGCGGGGATGGTGGGGCAGTTCTTC. This encodes CASSFLPFSVAGMVGQFF.

The chain is built from TRBV9 and TRBJ1-1, with TRBD1 matching 7 bases. The CDR3 is 14 residues long. Germline assignment: CDR1 SGDLS and CDR2 YYNGEE. With 3 bases clipped from V and 1 base from J, the junction kept 3 bases outside the gene matches. The CDR3 here is CASSEGDRNTEAFF. The CDR3 nucleotides are TGTGCCAGCAGCGAGGGGGACAGGAACACTGAAGCTTTCTTT.

The rearrangement uses TRBV7-2 and TRBJ2-3, with 9 positions matching TRBD2. Germline CDR1 reads SGHTA; CDR2 reads FQGNSA. CDR3 length: 20 residues. V was clipped by 0 bases and J by 3 bases; unmatched bases: 16. CDR3 protein: CASSLATYSGTSPRTDTQYF. CDR3 bases: TGTGCCAGCAGCTTAGCCACCTATTCCGGGACTAGCCCCCGGACAGATACGCAGTATTTT. The full variable domain, completed using reference TRBV7-2 and TRBJ2-3, is GAGVSQSPSNKVTEKGKDVELRCDPISGHTALYWYRQSLGQGLEFLIYFQGNSAPDKSGLPSDRFSAERTGGSVSTLTIQRTQQEDSAVYLCASSLATYSGTSPRTDTQYFGPGTRLTVL.

CDR3 region: CASSVLGARGSPLHF. In DNA form, the CDR3 reads TGTGCCAGCAGCGTACTGGGGGCGCGAGGTTCACCCCTCCACTTT. This rearrangement joins TRBV9 to TRBJ1-6, with a possible D match to TRBD1 (6 bases). V was clipped by 1 base and J by 9 bases, with 14 bases between them. The germline CDR1 and CDR2 sequences are SGDLS and YYNGEE. CDR3 length: 15 residues.

The genes are TRBV29-1 and TRBJ1-3; 7 bases match TRBD1. CDR1 SQVTM and CDR2 ANQGSEA come from the germline V gene. This CDR3 contains 15 residues. Trimming cost V 1 base and J 0 bases; bases outside gene matches: 3. In nucleotides, the CDR3 is TGCAGCGTTGAAGGGACAGGACTCTCTGGAAACACCATATATTTT. This codes for CSVEGTGLSGNTIYF.

V gene TRBV7-9 combines with J gene TRBJ2-7; maybe TRBD1 (6 bases). V was clipped by 1 base and J by 5 bases, with 12 bases between them. The CDR3 is 14 residues long. From germline, CDR1 is SEHNR and CDR2 FQNEAQ (reference sequence). The CDR3 DNA reads TGTGCCAGCAGCTTAGAGGGGTACAGGGACGAGCAGTACTTC. This codes for CASSLEGYRDEQYF.

V gene TRBV7-2 combines with J gene TRBJ1-2; D is possibly TRBD1 (6 bases). This CDR3 region has 14 residues. Germline V lookup: CDR1 SGHTA, CDR2 FQGNSA. Trimming left V 1 base short and J 7 bases short, with 13 bases between. The CDR3 DNA sequence: TGTGCCAGCAGCTTAGGGGTCCTCAGGGGTGGCTACACCTTC. Encoded protein: CASSLGVLRGGYTF.

The chain recombines TRBV5-5 with TRBJ1-2; D remains unclear. The CDR3 covers 13 residues. Germline-derived CDR1 and CDR2 are SGHKS and YYEKEE (reference sequence). Trimming cost V 2 bases and J 3 bases, with 8 bases left between them. CDR3 DNA sequence: TGTGCCAGCAGCTTCGGTTCATACTATGGCTACACCTTC. It is translated as CASSFGSYYGYTF.

This chain uses TRBV6-5 with TRBJ1-5; tentatively, D is TRBD1 (6 bases). Trimming removed 0 bases at V and 6 bases at J, with 15 bases between. In germline, CDR1 is MNHEY, CDR2 SVGAGI. This CDR3 has 16 amino acids. CDR3 nucleotides: TGTGCCAGCAGTTACTCGAGCGCAGGGGTAAGTCAGCCCCAGCATTTT. It specifies CASSYSSAGVSQPQHF.

The sample holds a few counts of this clone. The chain links TRBV19 to TRBJ1-6; D is possibly TRBD1 (6 bases). The CDR3 has 15 residues. V lost 3 bases and J 9 bases, leaving 15 bases between the germline ends. Germline V gene lookup returns CDR1 LNHDA and CDR2 SQIVND (reference sequence). The CDR3 DNA sequence: TGTGCCAGTAGTATCGAACAGGGAAATGGTTCACCCCTCCACTTT. Translated: CASSIEQGNGSPLHF. Full variable domain (outside the CDR3, taken from reference TRBV19 and TRBJ1-6): DGGITQSPKYLFRKEGQNVTLSCEQNLNHDAMYWYRQDPGQGLRLIYYSQIVNDFQKGDIAEGYSVSREKKESFPLTVTSAQKNPTAFYLCASSIEQGNGSPLHFGNGTRLTVT.

The rearrangement joins TRBV27 to TRBJ1-4, with D possibly being TRBD1 (5 bases). Germline-derived CDR1 and CDR2 are MNHEY and SMNVEV (reference sequence). Trimming stripped 1 base from V and 6 bases from J, with 15 bases between. The CDR3 is made up of 16 amino acids. The CDR3, as DNA: TGTGCCAGCAGTTTATACGGGGGTGGCGGAGATGAAAAACTGTTTTTT. Its translation: CASSLYGGGGDEKLFF.

The chain combines TRBV30 with TRBJ1-5, with unresolved D. The V end lost 4 bases, the J end lost 2 bases, and 12 bases lay between the germline ends. Germline loops: CDR1 GTSNPN, CDR2 SVGIG (reference sequence). This CDR3 spans 14 amino acids. In DNA, the CDR3 is TGTGCCTGGAAAGGTCCCGGGGGCAATCAGCCCCAGCATTTT. Encoded protein: CAWKGPGGNQPQHF.

The chain joins TRBV30 to TRBJ1-5; D perhaps matches TRBD1 (6 bases). Germline loops: CDR1 GTSNPN, CDR2 SVGIG (reference sequence). V shed 3 bases and J shed 4 bases, with 10 bases lying between them. The CDR3 runs 13 residues. The chain's CDR3 is CAWSEDSNQPQHF. Here the CDR3 DNA reads TGTGCCTGGAGCGAGGACAGTAATCAGCCCCAGCATTTT.

J is TRBJ1-4 and V is TRBV7-3; D perhaps matches TRBD1 (5 bases). V dropped 5 bases and J dropped 6 bases, with 16 bases sitting between them. Germline CDR1 reads SGHTA; CDR2 reads FQGTGA. CDR3 size: 15 residues. The CDR3: CASSRLDGGYEKLFF. Here the CDR3 DNA reads TGTGCCAGCAGCCGGCTGGACGGGGGGTATGAAAAACTGTTTTTT.

In its sample, this clone was seen a few times. V gene TRBV2 combines with J gene TRBJ1-1; 8 bases are shared with TRBD1. The CDR3 runs to 13 residues. After removal of 9 bases from V and 1 base from J, the junction contained 4 bases not matched to a gene. Germline values: CDR1 SNHLY, CDR2 FYNNEI. The chain's CDR3 is CARKGQANTEAFF. In DNA form, the CDR3 reads TGTGCCAGGAAGGGACAGGCGAACACTGAAGCTTTCTTT.

J is TRBJ1-2 and V is TRBV12-5, with D perhaps TRBD1 (6 bases). The germline CDR1 and CDR2 sequences are LGHNT and FRNRAP. V gave up 3 bases and J gave up 4 bases, with 24 bases separating them. The CDR3 contains 18 residues. DNA for the CDR3: TGTGCTAGTGGTTTTGCATCTTCTGAACAGGGCGCTGTCTATGGCTACACCTTC. As protein: CASGFASSEQGAVYGYTF.

This chain connects TRBV6-1 to TRBJ1-2, with 8 bases aligning to TRBD1. The junction had 8 bases not matched to a gene; V was cut back by 2 bases and J by 6 bases. Germline V lookup: CDR1 MNHNS, CDR2 SASEGT. The CDR3 has 15 residues. The CDR3 DNA reads as TGTGCCAGCAGTGAAACTCGACAGGGGAGGAATGGCTACACCTTC. Its protein product is CASSETRQGRNGYTF.

The chain uses TRBV28 and TRBJ1-5; TRBD1 agrees at 7 bases. V was clipped by 2 bases and J by 6 bases; unmatched bases: 4. Germline loops: CDR1 MDHEN, CDR2 SYDVKM. CDR3 length: 14 residues. DNA for the CDR3: TGTGCCAGCAGTTTAAGGGCAGGGGGTCAGCCCCAGCATTTT. It encodes CASSLRAGGQPQHF.

V is TRBV28 and J is TRBJ1-6, with D maybe TRBD1 (6 bases). Germline assignment: CDR1 MDHEN and CDR2 SYDVKM. The CDR3 loop spans 15 amino acids. The germline V and J ends were trimmed by 4 bases and 0 bases, with 7 bases remaining between them. CDR3 coding DNA: TGTGCCAGCAGTTACAGGGTCTCCTATAATTCACCCCTCCACTTT. It codes for CASSYRVSYNSPLHF.

With respect to this clone: This specimen includes other DNA sequences encoding the same CDR3. The CDR3, as DNA: TGCGCCAGCAGCTTGGGTCAGGGCGATGGCTACACCTTC. Amino acid sequence: CASSLGQGDGYTF. J is TRBJ1-2 and V is TRBV5-1; perhaps TRBD1 as D (5 bases). This CDR3 has 13 amino acids. Trimming stripped 0 bases from V and 6 bases from J, with 9 bases between. Per the germline V gene, CDR1 is SGHRS and CDR2 is YFSETQ.

V and J are TRBV7-3 and TRBJ1-2; 9 bases match TRBD1. Trimming cost V 5 bases and J 6 bases; bases outside gene matches: 1. Germline V gene data show CDR1 as SGHTA and CDR2 as FQGTGA. The CDR3 consists of 12 residues. In nucleotides, the CDR3 is TGTGCCAGCAGCAGGACAGGGGATGGCTACACCTTC. It codes for CASSRTGDGYTF.

The chain uses TRBV6-1 and TRBJ2-5; D is ambiguous. Germline values: CDR1 MNHNS, CDR2 SASEGT. Trimming pared 2 bases from V and 3 bases from J, leaving 7 bases between. The CDR3 has 13 amino acids. CDR3 protein: CASSEMVEETQYF. CDR3 DNA: TGTGCCAGCAGTGAAATGGTAGAAGAGACCCAGTACTTC.

This chain uses TRBV11-2 with TRBJ1-1; possible D gene TRBD1, 6 bases. V lost 0 bases and J 11 bases, leaving 7 bases between the germline ends. The CDR3 spans 11 residues. Germline V lookup: CDR1 SGHAT, CDR2 FQNNGV. CDR3 sequence reads: CASSLEGAAFF. The CDR3 region has the DNA TGTGCCAGCAGCTTAGAGGGGGCGGCTTTCTTT.

In DNA, the CDR3 is TGTGCCACCAGTGACAGATCTAACTATGGCTACACCTTC. It specifies CATSDRSNYGYTF. J is TRBJ1-2 and V is TRBV24-1, with D unclear. The CDR3 loop spans 13 amino acids. V lost 4 bases and J 0 bases, leaving 5 bases between the germline ends. Germline V lookup: CDR1 KGHDR, CDR2 SFDVKD.

In this sample, this clone turned up once. The chain combines TRBV6-6 with TRBJ1-4; D is unclear. CDR1 is MNHNY, CDR2 SVGAGI, per germline (reference sequence). This CDR3 region has 13 residues. The CDR3 DNA follows: TGTGCAAGCTACGGGGTTAGCAATGAAAAACTGTTTTTT. Protein product: CASYGVSNEKLFF.